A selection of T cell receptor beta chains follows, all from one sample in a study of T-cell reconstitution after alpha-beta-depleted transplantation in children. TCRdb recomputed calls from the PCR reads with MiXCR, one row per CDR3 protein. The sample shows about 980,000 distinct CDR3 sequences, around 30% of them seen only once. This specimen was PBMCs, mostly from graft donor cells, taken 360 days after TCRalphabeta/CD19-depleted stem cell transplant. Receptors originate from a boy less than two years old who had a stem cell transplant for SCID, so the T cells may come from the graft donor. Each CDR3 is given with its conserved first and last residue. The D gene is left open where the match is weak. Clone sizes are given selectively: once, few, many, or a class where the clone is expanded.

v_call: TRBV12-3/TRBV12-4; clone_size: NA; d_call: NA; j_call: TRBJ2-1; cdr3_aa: CASSPVLGQQFF; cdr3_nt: TGTGCCAGCAGCCCCGTTTTAGGGCAGCAGTTCTTC
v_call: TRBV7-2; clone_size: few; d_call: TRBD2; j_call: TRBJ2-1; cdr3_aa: CASSLVASGYNEQFF; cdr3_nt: TGTGCCAGCAGCTTAGTGGCTAGCGGATACAATGAGCAGTTCTTC
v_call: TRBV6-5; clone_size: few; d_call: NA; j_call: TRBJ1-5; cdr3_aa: CASGRGQPQHF; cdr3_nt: TGTGCCAGCGGACGTGGCCAGCCCCAGCATTTT
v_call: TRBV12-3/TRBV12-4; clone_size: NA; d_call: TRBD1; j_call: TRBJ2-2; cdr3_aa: CASSSGGERNTGELFF; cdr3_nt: TGTGCCAGCAGTTCAGGGGGTGAGAGGAACACCGGGGAGCTGTTTTTT
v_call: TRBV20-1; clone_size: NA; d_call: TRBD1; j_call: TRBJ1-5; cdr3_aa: CSARGQGAGNQPQHF; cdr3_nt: TGCAGTGCTAGGGGACAGGGGGCCGGCAATCAGCCCCAGCATTTT
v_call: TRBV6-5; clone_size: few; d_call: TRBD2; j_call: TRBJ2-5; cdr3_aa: CASSYKLAGGRQETQYF; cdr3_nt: TGTGCCAGCAGTTACAAACTAGCGGGAGGGAGGCAAGAGACCCAGTACTTC
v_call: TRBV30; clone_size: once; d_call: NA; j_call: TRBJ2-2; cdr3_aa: CAWRVEGVTGELFF; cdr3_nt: TGTGCCTGGAGGGTGGAGGGGGTCACCGGGGAGCTGTTTTTT
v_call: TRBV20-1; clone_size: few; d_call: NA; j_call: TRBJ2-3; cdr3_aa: CSACPTDTQYF; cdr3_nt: TGCAGTGCTTGCCCCACAGATACGCAGTATTTT
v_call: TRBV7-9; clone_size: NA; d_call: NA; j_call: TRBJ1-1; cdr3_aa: CASSLERAGAFF; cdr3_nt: TGTGCCAGCAGCTTAGAAAGGGCGGGGGCTTTCTTT
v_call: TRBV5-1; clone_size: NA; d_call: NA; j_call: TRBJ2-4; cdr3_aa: CASSLSQGLPSIQYF; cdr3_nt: TGCGCCAGCAGCCTAAGCCAGGGACTCCCATCCATTCAGTACTTC
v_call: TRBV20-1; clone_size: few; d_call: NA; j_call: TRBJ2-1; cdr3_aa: CSARSPDSTGSYNEQFF; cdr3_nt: TGCAGTGCTAGATCCCCCGACTCCACGGGCTCCTACAATGAGCAGTTCTTC
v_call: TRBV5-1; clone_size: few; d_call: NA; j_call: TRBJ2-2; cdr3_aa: CASSLILGAASKTGELFF; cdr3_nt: TGCGCCAGCAGCTTAATACTTGGCGCCGCGTCTAAGACCGGGGAGCTGTTTTTT
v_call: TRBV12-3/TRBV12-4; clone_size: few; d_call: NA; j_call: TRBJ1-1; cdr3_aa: CASSLGAEGTEAFF; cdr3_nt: TGTGCCAGCAGCTTGGGGGCCGAGGGCACTGAAGCTTTCTTT
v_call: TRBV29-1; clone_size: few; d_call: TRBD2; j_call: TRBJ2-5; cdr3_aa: CSVAGRAAQETQYF; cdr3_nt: TGCAGCGTTGCGGGGAGGGCCGCCCAAGAGACCCAGTACTTC
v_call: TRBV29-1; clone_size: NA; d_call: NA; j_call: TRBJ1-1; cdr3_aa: CSVTAGRYTEAFF; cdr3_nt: TGCAGCGTCACCGCGGGGCGGTACACTGAAGCTTTCTTT
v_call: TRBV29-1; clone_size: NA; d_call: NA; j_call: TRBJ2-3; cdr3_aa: CSVVGLSTDTQYF; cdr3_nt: TGCAGCGTGGTGGGGCTAAGTACAGATACGCAGTATTTT
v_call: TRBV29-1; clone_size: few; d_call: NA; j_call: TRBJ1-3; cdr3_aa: CSVDSTGNTIYF; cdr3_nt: TGCAGCGTTGACAGTACTGGAAACACCATATATTTT
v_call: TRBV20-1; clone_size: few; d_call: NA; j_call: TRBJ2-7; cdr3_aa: CSASKEISYEQYF; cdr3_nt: TGCAGTGCTAGTAAGGAGATCTCCTACGAGCAGTACTTC
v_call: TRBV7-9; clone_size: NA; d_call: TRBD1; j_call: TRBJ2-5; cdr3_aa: CASSLPGQGIETQYF; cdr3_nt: TGTGCCAGCAGCTTACCGGGACAGGGAATAGAGACCCAGTACTTC
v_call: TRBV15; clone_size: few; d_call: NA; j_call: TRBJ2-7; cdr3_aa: CATSRDFGQGINYEQYF; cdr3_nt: TGTGCCACCAGCAGAGATTTCGGGCAGGGAATCAACTACGAGCAGTACTTC
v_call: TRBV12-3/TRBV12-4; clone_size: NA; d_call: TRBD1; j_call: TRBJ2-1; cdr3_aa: CASRYGQGPNNEQFF; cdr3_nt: TGTGCCAGCAGGTACGGACAGGGGCCGAACAATGAGCAGTTCTTC
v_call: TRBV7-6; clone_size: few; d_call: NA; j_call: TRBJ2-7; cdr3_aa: CASSLVGNTDSATYEQYF; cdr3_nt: TGTGCCAGCAGCTTAGTGGGGAATACGGACTCGGCTACCTACGAGCAGTACTTC
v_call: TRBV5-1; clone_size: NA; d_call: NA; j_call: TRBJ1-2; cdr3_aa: CASSLGLTPGGYTF; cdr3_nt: TGCGCCAGCAGCTTGGGACTCACCCCGGGAGGCTACACCTTC
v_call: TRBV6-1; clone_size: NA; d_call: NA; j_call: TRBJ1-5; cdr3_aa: CASSNGAYNQPQHF; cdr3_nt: TGTGCCAGCAGCAATGGGGCCTACAATCAGCCCCAGCATTTT
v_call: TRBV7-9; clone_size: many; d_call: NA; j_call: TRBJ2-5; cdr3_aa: CASSLTGGPQETQYF; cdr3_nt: TGTGCCAGCAGCTTAACCGGGGGCCCTCAAGAGACCCAGTACTTC
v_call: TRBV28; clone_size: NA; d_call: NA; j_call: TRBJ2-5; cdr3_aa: CASTETGGAQYF; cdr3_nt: TGTGCCAGCACGGAAACAGGTGGGGCCCAGTACTTC
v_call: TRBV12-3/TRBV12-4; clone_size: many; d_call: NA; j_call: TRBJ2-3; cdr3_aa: CASSGGYTQYF; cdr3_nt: TGTGCCAGCAGTGGGGGGTATACGCAGTATTTT
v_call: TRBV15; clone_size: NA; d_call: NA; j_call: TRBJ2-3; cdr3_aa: CATSSARGLGTDTQYF; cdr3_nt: TGTGCCACCAGCAGCGCACGGGGTCTCGGCACAGATACGCAGTATTTT
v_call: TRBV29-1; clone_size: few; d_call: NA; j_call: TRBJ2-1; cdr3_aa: CSVEARRVRNNEQFF; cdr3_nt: TGCAGCGTTGAAGCTCGGAGGGTCCGAAACAATGAGCAGTTCTTC
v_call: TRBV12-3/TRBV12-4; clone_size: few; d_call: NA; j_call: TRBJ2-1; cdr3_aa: CASSFRGVSYNEQFF; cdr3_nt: TGTGCCAGCAGTTTCAGGGGCGTATCCTACAATGAGCAGTTCTTC
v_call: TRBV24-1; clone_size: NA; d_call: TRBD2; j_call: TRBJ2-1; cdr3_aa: CATSDRSSGYNEQFF; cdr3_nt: TGTGCCACCAGTGATCGCTCTAGCGGTTACAATGAGCAGTTCTTC
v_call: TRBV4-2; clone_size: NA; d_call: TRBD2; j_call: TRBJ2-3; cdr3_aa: CASSQVIAGEPHADTQYF; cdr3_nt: TGTGCCAGCAGCCAAGTGATAGCGGGGGAGCCGCATGCTGATACGCAGTATTTT
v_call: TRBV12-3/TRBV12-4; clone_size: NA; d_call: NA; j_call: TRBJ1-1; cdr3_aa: CASSRHRTANTEAFF; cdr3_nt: TGTGCCAGCAGTCGCCACCGGACGGCTAACACTGAAGCTTTCTTT
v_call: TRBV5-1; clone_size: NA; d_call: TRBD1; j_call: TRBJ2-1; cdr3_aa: CASSFITGVNEQFF; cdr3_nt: TGCGCCAGCAGCTTCATAACAGGGGTCAATGAGCAGTTCTTC
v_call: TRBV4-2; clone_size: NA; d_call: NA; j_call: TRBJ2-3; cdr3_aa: CASSHPGTSTDTQYF; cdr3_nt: TGTGCCAGCAGCCACCCCGGGACTAGCACAGATACGCAGTATTTT
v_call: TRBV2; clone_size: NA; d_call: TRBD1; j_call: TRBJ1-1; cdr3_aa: CASKLDRTESTNTEAFF; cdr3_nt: TGTGCCAGCAAGTTGGACAGGACTGAGTCTACAAACACTGAAGCTTTCTTT
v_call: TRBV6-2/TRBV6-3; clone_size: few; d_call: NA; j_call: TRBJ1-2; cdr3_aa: CASRDRFDGYTF; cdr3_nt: TGTGCCAGCAGGGACAGATTCGATGGCTACACCTTC
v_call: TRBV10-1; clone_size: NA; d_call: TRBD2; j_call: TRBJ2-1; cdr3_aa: CASSERSLGTSSEQFF; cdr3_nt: TGCGCCAGCAGTGAGAGGAGCTTGGGGACTAGCTCGGAGCAGTTCTTC
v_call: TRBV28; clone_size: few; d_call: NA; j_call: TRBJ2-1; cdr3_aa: CASSFWGVGNEQFF; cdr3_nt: TGTGCCAGCAGTTTTTGGGGGGTAGGCAATGAGCAGTTCTTC
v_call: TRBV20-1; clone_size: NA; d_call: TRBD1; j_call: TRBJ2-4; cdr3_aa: CSARDGDRLAKNIQYF; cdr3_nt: TGCAGTGCTAGAGATGGGGACAGATTAGCCAAAAACATTCAGTACTTC
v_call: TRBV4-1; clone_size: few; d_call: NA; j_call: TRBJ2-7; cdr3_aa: CASSQEGEGTSYEQYF; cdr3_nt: TGCGCCAGCAGCCAAGAGGGTGAGGGAACTTCCTACGAGCAGTACTTC